The clone carrying this T cell receptor (beta chain) was recorded once. Its antigen is as yet unknown. Assay: immunoSEQ multiplex PCR; the TCRdb copy retains only in-frame clones and omits some. The sample yields roughly 97,000 clones, around nine tenths seen once. The sample belongs to a study of T cell responses to AZD1222 COVID-19 vaccine. Study context: Second-dose intervals of approximately 4 or approximately 12 weeks were pooled. General observations from the study: Spike was spanned by vaccine-associated CD4 TCRs, which were dominant at 160-218 and 743-854. Spike-specific TCR breadth and depth rose after two AZD1222 doses.

Germline V lookup: CDR1 SNHLY, CDR2 FYNNEI. The CDR3 runs to 13 residues. The ends were cut back, 7 bases at V and 0 bases at J, with 9 bases in the middle. This specimen was peripheral blood, taken on day 0 of AZD1222 vaccination. The genes are TRBV2 and TRBJ1-1; D is unresolved. The source of this sequence is an adult in good health. The CDR3 sequence: CASIPGMNTEAFF. The CDR3 DNA follows: TGTGCCAGCATTCCGGGGATGAACACTGAAGCTTTCTTT.